This T cell receptor beta chain comes out of a study of cytomegalovirus exposure and HLA in healthy donors. General study results and limits: More clonal expansion characterized HLA-associated TCR beta chains than equally common others in a later analysis. HLA restriction was apparent for most CMV-associated TCR beta chains in a later analysis. In a later analysis, donors in an Asian-associated ancestry cluster reportedly had fewer N-insertions in productive TCRs than the cohort mean.

PCR was performed using 60 Vbeta and 13 Jbeta primers. Sequenced by immunoSEQ multiplex PCR; TCRdb stores in-frame clones only, minus some. In the table there are roughly 100,000 clones, less than 85% of which are singletons. V was pared by 2 bases and J by 7 bases, with 12 bases between. The V gene's germline CDR1 is SGHTS and CDR2 YDEGEE. The CDR3 covers 13 residues. As regards this clone: The target antigen is unknown.

The chain has TRBV5-8 and TRBJ1-2, with D unclear. The material sequenced was PBMCs. This TCR was sampled from a middle-aged man in good health and CMV-seronegative. The CDR3 loop is CASSFDRRGGYTF. DNA for the CDR3: TGTGCCAGCAGCTTTGATCGGCGGGGTGGCTACACCTTC.